This record concerns one T cell receptor beta chain sequence. Its specific antigen is unknown. Per-base quality was not reported, and no clone a single base away is much larger than it. The CDR3 measures 14 amino acids from cysteine to phenylalanine. This entry keeps only the CDR3 DNA: 42 bases, framed from base 1. The germline V gene sets CDR1 to MDHEN and CDR2 to SYDVKM. V and J lose 2 bases and 10 bases, and a span of 17 bases separates them. The sample originates from a study of shared clonotypes between healthy human individuals (dated by TCRdb to 2018 to 2020). A note on the overall study: The cohort comprised two women and three men aged 18 to 49 years. For each donor, three plates each were used for CD4 naive and CD4 memory, two plates were used for CD8 naive, and one plate was used for CD8 memory. The study deeply sequenced blood TCR repertoires of about 5 healthy adults to estimate repertoire size and the extent of clonotype sharing between individuals. To increase sequencing depth and limit assay-specific biases, different laboratories used diverse techniques to prepare libraries and sequence TCR repertoires. Between about 0.85 and 10 billion PBMCs per donor were obtained by leukapheresis.

Beyond this particular receptor, the publication reports: Sharing across several donors was observed for about 5% of naive CD4, 3.5% of naive CD8, 2% to 2.5% of memory CD4, and over 0.3% of memory CD8 clonotypes. Even with the large sequencing depth, rarefaction of the sorted-subset datasets indicated that sequencing was incomplete. Clonotypes shared by all four sorted-subset donors showed higher generation probabilities than non-shared clonotypes. Pairwise subsampling led to the expectation that sequencing depth would affect the degree of clonotype sharing among donors. Naive subsets generally had larger estimated clonotype richness than memory subsets. Sampling was limited to blood, and TCR repertoires in tissue likely differ from TCR repertoires in blood. Because the study included only a small number of donors, the genetic and exposure-history diversity represented was limited.

Using the deep immunoSEQ assay, multiplex PCR amplified TCR CDR3 regions from genomic DNA. Extracted genomic DNA from each cell subset was spread evenly across all wells of several immunoSEQ 96-well plates, with each plate serving as a replicate. For sorted subsets, roughly 0.2 ug genomic DNA, equal to tens of thousands of T cell genomes, was loaded into each replicate PCR. Purified libraries were quantified with a Qubit 3.0 fluorometer, sized on a Bioanalyzer 2100, and re-quantified with the KAPA Library Quantification kit. A separate single-read 150-cycle Illumina NextSeq 550 flow cell was used to sequence each immunoSEQ 96-well plate. The published analysis was carried out like this. The immunoSEQ output contained only junctional sequences without quality scores, so filtering could not match that applied to full-length reads. To assign V/J genes and CDR3, sequences were annotated using PyIR, a Python wrapper for IgBLAST v1.9, with IMGT germline references. Reads with weak V/J assignments (E-value above 1e-6), missing CDR3, stop codons, out-of-frame junctions, or ambiguous translated residues were removed. A V3J clonotype was defined by an identical inferred V gene, J gene, and CDR3 amino acid sequence. Percentage overlap between repertoires was computed as shared unique clonotypes divided by the size of the smaller repertoire. Repertoire richness was assessed with RTK rarefaction, the Chao1 estimator, and Recon v2.1 estimates of unobserved clonotypes. For all TCRbeta clonotypes obtained by the gDNA method from a few donors, generation probabilities were computed with OLGA. This immuneACCESS table, as held by TCRdb, lists in-frame sequences with V and J called but not all clones. Of the missing ones, under half trace to an unresolved V gene in checked studies; the others have no known cause. The DNA gave D and trimming, while V, J and clone size come from that table. In this sample the table shows some 1 million clones, 65% to 75% of which occur a single time. The ten largest make up about 1.5% of the sample.

Healthy HIV-negative adults with no recently reported acute infections or vaccinations were included as donors. Only Caucasian adults living in Nashville, Tennessee, USA were represented among the donors. Magnetic negative selection was used to enrich CD4+ T cells, after which naive cells were positively selected on CD45RA and the negative fraction became the memory subset. Blood was obtained by leukapheresis, after which PBMCs were separated by Ficoll-Histopaque density gradient centrifugation and cryopreserved in liquid nitrogen vapor phase. Analytical flow cytometry was used to check the purity and quantity of each magnetically sorted T cell population. Genomic DNA was isolated from each sorted fraction and quantified by UV absorbance on a Nanodrop 2000c.

Specimen: memory CD4+ T cells sorted from blood. The cell subset or site label on this specimen signifies: CD45RA-negative fraction. The V and J segments used are TRBV28 and TRBJ1-1; a tentative D match to TRBD1 spans 6 bases. This TCR was sampled from a man aged 18-30 years in good health. The CDR3 amino acid sequence is: CASSLVAGERRAFF. The DNA reads as follows: TGTGCCAGCAGTTTAGTCGCAGGGGAAAGGAGAGCTTTCTTT.